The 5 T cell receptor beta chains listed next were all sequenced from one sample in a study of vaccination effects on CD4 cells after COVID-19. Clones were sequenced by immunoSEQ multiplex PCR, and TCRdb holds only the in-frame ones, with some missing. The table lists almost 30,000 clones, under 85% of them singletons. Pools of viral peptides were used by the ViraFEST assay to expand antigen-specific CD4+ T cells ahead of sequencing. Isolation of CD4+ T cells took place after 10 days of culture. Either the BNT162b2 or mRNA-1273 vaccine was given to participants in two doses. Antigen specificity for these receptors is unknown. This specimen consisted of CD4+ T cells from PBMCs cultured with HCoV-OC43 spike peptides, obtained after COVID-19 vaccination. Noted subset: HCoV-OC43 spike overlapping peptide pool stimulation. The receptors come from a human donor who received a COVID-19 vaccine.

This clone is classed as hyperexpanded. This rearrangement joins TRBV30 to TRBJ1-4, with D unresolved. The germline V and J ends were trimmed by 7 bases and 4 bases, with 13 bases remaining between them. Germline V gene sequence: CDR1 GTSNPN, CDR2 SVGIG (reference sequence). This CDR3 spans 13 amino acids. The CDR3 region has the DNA TGTGCCTACACTGAACGAATTAATGAAAAACTGTTTTTT. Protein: CAYTERINEKLFF.

CDR3 sequence: CASSQLAGYEQYF. CDR3 coding DNA: TGTGCCAGCAGCCAACTAGCTGGGTACGAGCAGTACTTC. The genes are TRBV3-1 (or the pseudogene TRBV3-2) and TRBJ2-7, with D possibly being TRBD2 (5 bases). Trimming shortened V by 2 bases and J by 4 bases, and 9 bases separated the two germline ends. The CDR3 runs 13 residues. From germline, CDR1 is LGHDT and CDR2 YNNKEL (reference sequence).

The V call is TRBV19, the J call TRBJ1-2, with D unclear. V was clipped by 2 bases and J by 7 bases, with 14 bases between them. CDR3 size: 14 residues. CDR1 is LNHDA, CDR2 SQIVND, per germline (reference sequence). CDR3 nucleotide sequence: TGTGCCAGTAGTATACGGTCGACAATCGGTGGCTACACCTTC. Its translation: CASSIRSTIGGYTF. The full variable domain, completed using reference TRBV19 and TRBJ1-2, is DGGITQSPKYLFRKEGQNVTLSCEQNLNHDAMYWYRQDPGQGLRLIYYSQIVNDFQKGDIAEGYSVSREKKESFPLTVTSAQKNPTAFYLCASSIRSTIGGYTFGSGTRLTVV.

The CDR3 loop reads CASSFGGPRQETQYF. CDR3 nucleotide sequence: TGCGCCAGCAGCTTTGGAGGGCCCCGGCAAGAGACCCAGTACTTC. V and J are TRBV5-1 and TRBJ2-5, with D possibly matching TRBD2 (6 bases). Trimming left V 2 bases short and J 2 bases short, with 13 bases between. The CDR3 is made up of 15 amino acids. Germline assignment: CDR1 SGHRS and CDR2 YFSETQ.

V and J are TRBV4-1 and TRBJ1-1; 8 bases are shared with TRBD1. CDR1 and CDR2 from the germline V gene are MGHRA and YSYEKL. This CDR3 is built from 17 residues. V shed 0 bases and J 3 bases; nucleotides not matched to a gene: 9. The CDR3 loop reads CASSQDLGQGSDTEAFF. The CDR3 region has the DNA TGCGCCAGCAGCCAAGATCTAGGACAGGGATCGGACACTGAAGCTTTCTTT.